The source of this TCR beta chain is a study of T cell repertoires in cytomegalovirus infection. Study-level information: Matching HLA type and CMV infection were both indicated by public TCR beta signatures.

TCRdb processed the reads anew with MiXCR; each CDR3 protein has one entry. The table lists some 920,000 distinct CDR3 sequences, roughly 31% of them singletons. This clonotype was seen more than once but under ten times. The antigen is unknown. The CDR3 runs to 10 residues. Germline assignment: CDR1 MNHEY and CDR2 SVGAGI. V was trimmed by 10 bases and J by 3 bases, leaving 6 bases between them. The sequence was collected from a human donor in good health (CMV status not recorded). Some clones in this sample may be carry-over from other donors' samples. The chain couples TRBV6-5 to TRBJ1-1; no firm D call. Material: cultured CD8+ T cells from PBMCs, obtained from culture after CMV antigen stimulation. The CDR3 spells CATKDTEAFF. The CDR3 DNA reads as TGTGCCACCAAAGACACTGAAGCTTTCTTT.